This TCR beta chain is drawn from a study of blood T cells in healthy people across ages. Regarding the study as a whole: PBMCs that were unsorted prevented a conclusive naive versus antigen-experienced comparison.

V lost 4 bases, J lost 0 bases, and 7 bases lay in between. CDR3 length: 14 residues. CDR1 and CDR2 (germline): SQVTM, ANQGSEA. This clonotype turned up a few times. The antigen remains undetermined. A sample-barcoded 5' primer and a J-beta primer mix were used in a second PCR of roughly 7 to 12 cycles. Every single cDNA molecule received a tag from a template-switch adaptor with 12 random nucleotides. Via MiXCR, TCRdb re-called the 5' RACE reads, giving one row per CDR3 protein. Of about 680,000 distinct CDR3 sequences listed, 49% are singletons. Those donating, healthy Caucasian individuals from Russia, were aged about 6 to 95.

Sequencing input: blood. The receptor was derived from a woman aged 60-75 years in good health. The chain couples TRBV29-1 to TRBJ2-6; the D is unclear. The CDR3 bases are TGCAGCGTTGCATCGTTCTCTGGGGCCAACGTCCTGACTTTC. This codes for CSVASFSGANVLTF.